These T cell receptor beta chains were read from a single sample in a study of control samples from healthy donors and cancer patients. Repertoires were generated with immunoSEQ multiplex PCR, while TCRdb's copy carries only in-frame clones and drops some. The sample holds 80,000 to 100,000 clones; over 85% are singletons and the top ten take approximately 3%. Specimen: blood. These TCRs come from a human donor in good health. The donor label of this sample is uncertain. Each CDR3 is given with its conserved first and last residue. Each record gives: V gene, CDR3 length, D gene, clone size, J gene, CDR3 protein, CDR3 DNA. A D gene is named only where the DNA matches it firmly. Clone sizes are given selectively: once, few, many, or a class where the clone is expanded.

TRBV7-9	15	TRBD1	NA	TRBJ2-1	CASSLSAGGWSEQFF	TGTGCCAGCAGCTTAAGTGCAGGGGGCTGGAGTGAGCAGTTCTTC
TRBV2	15	TRBD1	NA	TRBJ2-1	CASNPQGAGYNEQFF	TGTGCCAGCAACCCACAGGGGGCTGGCTACAATGAGCAGTTCTTC
TRBV30	13	NA	NA	TRBJ1-1	CAWSVLKGGRTFF	TGTGCCTGGAGTGTACTTAAGGGGGGGCGAACTTTCTTT
TRBV6-5	15	NA	NA	TRBJ1-2	CASSYLGDSGKGYTF	TGTGCCAGCAGTTACCTAGGCGACAGCGGGAAGGGCTACACCTTC
TRBV7-2	16	NA	NA	TRBJ1-2	CASSLEGSAGDYGYTF	TGTGCCAGCAGCTTAGAGGGAAGTGCAGGGGACTATGGCTACACCTTC
TRBV6-6	15	NA	NA	TRBJ2-1	CASSYSRSSYNEQFF	TGTGCCAGCAGTTACTCCCGGAGCTCCTACAATGAGCAGTTCTTC
TRBV27	16	NA	NA	TRBJ2-1	CASSSIPWDAYNEQFF	TGTGCCAGCAGTTCCATTCCCTGGGACGCTTACAATGAGCAGTTCTTC
TRBV9	14	NA	NA	TRBJ2-1	CASSDGGMRDEQFF	TGTGCCAGCAGCGATGGAGGGATGAGGGATGAGCAGTTCTTC
TRBV2	15	NA	NA	TRBJ2-1	CASGRVGISYNEQFF	TGTGCCAGCGGCCGAGTCGGGATCTCCTACAATGAGCAGTTCTTC
TRBV3-1/TRBV3-2	14	NA	NA	TRBJ1-6	CASSQIRFNSPLHF	TGTGCCAGCAGCCAAATCAGGTTTAATTCACCCCTCCACTTT
TRBV11-2	13	NA	NA	TRBJ2-7	CASSLETGRFQYF	TGTGCCAGCAGCTTAGAGACAGGGAGGTTTCAGTACTTC
TRBV28	12	NA	NA	TRBJ2-7	CASSSSTNEQYF	TGTGCCAGCAGTTCCTCCACAAACGAGCAGTACTTC
TRBV6-5	12	NA	NA	TRBJ2-4	CASTTDRNIQYF	TGTGCCAGCACCACGGACAGAAACATTCAGTACTTC
TRBV12-5	15	NA	NA	TRBJ1-1	CASGLSQGVIAEAFF	TGTGCTAGTGGTCTCTCACAGGGTGTAATAGCTGAAGCTTTCTTT
TRBV28	14	TRBD2	NA	TRBJ2-1	CASSSSGGRYEQFF	TGTGCCAGCAGTTCTAGCGGGGGGCGGTATGAGCAGTTCTTC
TRBV15	13	NA	NA	TRBJ1-5	CATSRVGNQPQHF	TGTGCCACCAGCAGAGTTGGCAATCAGCCCCAGCATTTT
TRBV5-1	16	TRBD1	NA	TRBJ1-1	CASSSDDRDLNTEAFF	TGCGCCAGCAGCTCGGATGACAGGGACCTGAACACTGAAGCTTTCTTT
TRBV19	13	TRBD1	NA	TRBJ1-5	CASSDTGESAQHF	TGTGCCAGTAGTGATACAGGGGAATCAGCCCAGCATTTT
TRBV10-3	15	NA	NA	TRBJ2-1	CAISESRQAYPEQFF	TGTGCCATCAGTGAGTCTAGACAGGCCTACCCTGAGCAGTTCTTC
TRBV5-5	15	TRBD1	few	TRBJ1-5	CASSTTGLSNQPQHF	TGTGCCAGCAGCACGACAGGGCTAAGCAATCAGCCCCAGCATTTT
TRBV6-9	13	NA	NA	TRBJ2-7	CASRSQYSYEQYF	TGTGCCAGCAGGAGTCAGTACTCCTACGAGCAGTACTTC
TRBV18	15	NA	NA	TRBJ2-5	CASSPPARAGETQYF	TGTGCCAGCTCACCCCCCGCCAGGGCTGGGGAGACCCAGTACTTC
TRBV7-8	14	NA	NA	TRBJ1-1	CASSLAPGNTEAFF	TGTGCCAGCAGCTTAGCTCCGGGGAACACTGAAGCTTTCTTT
TRBV14	13	TRBD1	NA	TRBJ1-6	CASSPGGYSPLHF	TGTGCCAGCAGCCCAGGGGGCTATTCACCCCTCCACTTT